Detailed here is one T cell receptor (beta chain). The antigen remains unidentified. This CDR3 contains 15 residues. The V gene lost 3 bases and the J gene lost 4 bases, with 15 bases spanning the gap. Looked up from germline, CDR1 is LNHDA and CDR2 is SQIVND (reference sequence). The entry originates in a study of cytomegalovirus exposure and HLA in healthy donors. Findings and limits, study-wide: An observed cluster of highly shared sequence variants was recorded as a likely sequencing artifact.

The PCR employed 60 Vbeta primers together with 13 Jbeta primers. Per the original data handling: Unique TCR beta chains numbered around 80 million in a later analysis, with about 11 million shared. Sequencing was performed with immunoSEQ multiplex PCR; in TCRdb, only in-frame clones are kept and a portion is missing. That table gives V, J and clone size, and the DNA gave D and trimming. The table has some 77,000 clones, less than 80% seen once. The chain links TRBV19 to TRBJ1-1; the D gene is possibly TRBD1 (6 bases). The sequence was collected from a young man in good health and CMV-seronegative. What was sequenced was PBMCs. CDR3 sequence (DNA): TGTGCCAGTAGTATTTTTCTACAGGGACCCACTGAAGCTTTCTTT. Its protein product is CASSIFLQGPTEAFF.